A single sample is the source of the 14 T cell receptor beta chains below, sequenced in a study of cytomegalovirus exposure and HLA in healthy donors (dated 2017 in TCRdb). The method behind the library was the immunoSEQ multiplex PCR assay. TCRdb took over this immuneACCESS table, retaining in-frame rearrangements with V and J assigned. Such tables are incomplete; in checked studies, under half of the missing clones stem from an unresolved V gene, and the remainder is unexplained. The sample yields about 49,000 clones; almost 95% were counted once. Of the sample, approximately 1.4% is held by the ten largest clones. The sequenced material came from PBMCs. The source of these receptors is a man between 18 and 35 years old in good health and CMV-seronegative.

CDR3 nucleotide sequence: TGTGCCAGCAGTTATTCAGAAGCGAAGACAGATACGCAGTATTTT. Amino acids: CASSYSEAKTDTQYF. The genes are TRBV6-9 and TRBJ2-3, with D uncertain. Germline V gene sequence: CDR1 MNHGY, CDR2 SVAAGI. The CDR3 totals 15 residues. V was shortened by 0 bases and J by 3 bases, with 10 bases between the two germline ends.

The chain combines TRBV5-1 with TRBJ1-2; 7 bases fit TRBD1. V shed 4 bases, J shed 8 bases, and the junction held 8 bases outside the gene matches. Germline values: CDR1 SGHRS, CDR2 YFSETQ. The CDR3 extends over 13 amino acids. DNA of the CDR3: TGCGCCAGCAGCGCCGGGACAGTCCCGGGCTACACCTTC. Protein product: CASSAGTVPGYTF.

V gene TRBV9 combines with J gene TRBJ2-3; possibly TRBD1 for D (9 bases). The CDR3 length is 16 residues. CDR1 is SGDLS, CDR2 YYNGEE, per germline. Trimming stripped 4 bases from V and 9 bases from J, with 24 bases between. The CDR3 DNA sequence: TGTGCCAGCAGCCCAACCGAGGGTAGCGGGACAGGGACGCAGTATTTT. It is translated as CASSPTEGSGTGTQYF.

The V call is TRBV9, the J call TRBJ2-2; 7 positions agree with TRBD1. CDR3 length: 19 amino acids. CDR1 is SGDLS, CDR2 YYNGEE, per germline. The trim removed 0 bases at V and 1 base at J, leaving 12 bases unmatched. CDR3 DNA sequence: TGTGCCAGCAGCGTAGACCCTTCCGGGACAGTTATGAACACCGGGGAGCTGTTTTTT. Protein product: CASSVDPSGTVMNTGELFF.

The CDR3 region is CASSESSRGGYEQYF. CDR3 nucleotide sequence: TGTGCCAGCAGTGAATCCTCCCGAGGTGGCTACGAGCAGTACTTC. The rearrangement joins TRBV2 to TRBJ2-7; D is uncertain. Per germline, CDR1 SNHLY and CDR2 FYNNEI. This CDR3 contains 15 residues. Trimming shortened V by 2 bases and J by 3 bases, and 14 bases separated the two germline ends.

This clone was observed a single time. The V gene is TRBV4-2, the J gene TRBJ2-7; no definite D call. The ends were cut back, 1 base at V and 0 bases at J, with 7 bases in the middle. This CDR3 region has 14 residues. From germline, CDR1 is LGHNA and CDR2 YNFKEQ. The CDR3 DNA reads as TGTGCCAGCAGCCAAGTGGCAAACTCCTACGAGCAGTACTTC. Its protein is CASSQVANSYEQYF.

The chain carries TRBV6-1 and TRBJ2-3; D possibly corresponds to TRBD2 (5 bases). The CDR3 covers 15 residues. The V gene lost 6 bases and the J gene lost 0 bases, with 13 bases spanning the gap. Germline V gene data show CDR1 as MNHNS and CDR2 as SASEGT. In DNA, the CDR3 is TGTGCCAGCAGGGAATTCTGGACTAGCACAGATACGCAGTATTTT. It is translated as CASREFWTSTDTQYF.

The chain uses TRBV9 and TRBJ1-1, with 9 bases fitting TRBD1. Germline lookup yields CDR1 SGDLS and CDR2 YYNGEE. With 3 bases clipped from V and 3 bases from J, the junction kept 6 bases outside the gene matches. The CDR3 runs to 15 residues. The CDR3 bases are TGTGCCAGCAGCGACACAGGGGGCTGGGACACTGAAGCTTTCTTT. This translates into CASSDTGGWDTEAFF.

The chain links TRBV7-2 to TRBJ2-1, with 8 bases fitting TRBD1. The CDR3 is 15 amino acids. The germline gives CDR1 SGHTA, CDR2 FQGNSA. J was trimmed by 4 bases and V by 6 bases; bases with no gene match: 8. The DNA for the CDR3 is TGTGCCAGCAGACCCCAGGGGGCCAGATACAATGAGCAGTTCTTC. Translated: CASRPQGARYNEQFF.

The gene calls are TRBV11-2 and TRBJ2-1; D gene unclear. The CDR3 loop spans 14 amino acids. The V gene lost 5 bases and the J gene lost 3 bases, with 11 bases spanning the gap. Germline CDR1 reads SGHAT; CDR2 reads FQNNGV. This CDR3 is CASSPRRSYNEQFF. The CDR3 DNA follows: TGTGCCAGCAGCCCTCGGCGGAGCTACAATGAGCAGTTCTTC.

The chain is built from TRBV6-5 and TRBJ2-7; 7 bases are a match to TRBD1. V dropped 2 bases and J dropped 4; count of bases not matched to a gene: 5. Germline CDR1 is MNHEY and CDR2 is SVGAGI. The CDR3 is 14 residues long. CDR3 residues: CASSYGDSGYEQYF. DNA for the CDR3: TGTGCCAGCAGTTACGGGGACAGCGGATACGAGCAGTACTTC.

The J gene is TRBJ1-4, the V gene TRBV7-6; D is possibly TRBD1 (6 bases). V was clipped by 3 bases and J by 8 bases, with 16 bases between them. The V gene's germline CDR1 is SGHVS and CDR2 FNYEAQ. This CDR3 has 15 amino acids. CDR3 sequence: CASSLGTQGNEKLFF. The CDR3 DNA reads TGTGCCAGCAGCTTGGGAACACAGGGAAACGAAAAACTGTTTTTT.

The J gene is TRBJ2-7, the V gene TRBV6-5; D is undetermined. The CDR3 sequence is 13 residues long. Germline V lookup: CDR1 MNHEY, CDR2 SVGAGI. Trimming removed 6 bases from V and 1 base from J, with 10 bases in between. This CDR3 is CASRKTFSYEQYF. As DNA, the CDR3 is TGTGCCAGCAGAAAGACTTTTTCCTACGAGCAGTACTTC.

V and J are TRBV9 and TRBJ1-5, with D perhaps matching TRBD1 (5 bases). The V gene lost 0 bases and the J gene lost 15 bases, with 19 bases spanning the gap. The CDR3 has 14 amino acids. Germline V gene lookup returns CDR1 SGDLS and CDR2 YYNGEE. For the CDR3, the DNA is TGTGCCAGCAGCGTAGGCAGGGATACCTACTTACGGCATTTT. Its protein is CASSVGRDTYLRHF.